This is a list of T cell receptor beta chains from one sample in a study of blood T cell repertoires in COVID-19. Data came from immunoSEQ multiplex PCR; TCRdb stores just in-frame clones and leaves some out. The sample shows roughly 330,000 clones, 87% of them seen only once. Material for sequencing was PBMCs or T cells enriched from blood (not recorded which). Source of these receptors: a woman in her twenties or thirties who had recovered from COVID-19. Each CDR3 is given with its conserved first and last residue. D genes are given only for firm matches. A row's size may be missing; if present it is once, few, many or a size class.

d_call j_call clone_size v_call cdr3_nt cdr3_aa
TRBD2 TRBJ2-1 few TRBV19 TGTGCCAGTAGTCCAACTAGCGGGGCCTACAATGAGCAGTTCTTC CASSPTSGAYNEQFF
. TRBJ2-2 . TRBV7-9 TGTGCCAGCAGCCCAAGGAGGGGTTCTAGGGACACCGGGGAGCTGTTTTTT CASSPRRGSRDTGELFF
. TRBJ1-1 . TRBV6-5 TGTGCCAGCAGTTACCAGGGATACGGCACTGAAGCTTTCTTT CASSYQGYGTEAFF
. TRBJ1-2 . TRBV14 TGTGCCAGCAGCCCACGGGATAAAGTATATGGCTACACCTTC CASSPRDKVYGYTF
TRBD1 TRBJ1-2 . TRBV4-1 TGCGCCAGCAGCCAAGTCAGGGGGAATGGCTACACCTTC CASSQVRGNGYTF
TRBD1 TRBJ2-2 . TRBV6-6 TGTGCCAGCAGTTCCTGGACAGGGAACACCGGGGAGCTGTTTTTT CASSSWTGNTGELFF
TRBD1 TRBJ1-1 once TRBV28 TGTGCCAGCAGTGAACCAATCACAGGGGGGGACACTGAAGCTTTCTTT CASSEPITGGDTEAFF
. TRBJ1-1 . TRBV30 TGTGCCTGGAGTGTAGGGGCTGAAGCTTTCTTT CAWSVGAEAFF
TRBD1 TRBJ1-2 . TRBV5-1 TGCGCCAGCAGCCCATATGGACAGGGGGGCTATGGCTACACCTTC CASSPYGQGGYGYTF
. TRBJ2-7 . TRBV25-1 TGTGCCAGCAGTGTGTTCAGGGGATACGAGCAGTACTTC CASSVFRGYEQYF
TRBD1 TRBJ2-5 . TRBV4-1 TGCGCCAGCAGCCAAGATGGGACAGGCCAAGAGACCCAGTACTTC CASSQDGTGQETQYF
TRBD1 TRBJ2-7 . TRBV6-5 TGTGCCAGCAGTTACCTAGGGGGCGACGAGCAGTACTTC CASSYLGGDEQYF
. TRBJ2-7 few TRBV18 TGTGCCAGCTCACCAGGGGGGGCGGGCGAGCAGTACTTC CASSPGGAGEQYF
TRBD2 TRBJ2-5 . TRBV4-1 TGCGCCAGCAGCCAAGATTTAAGCGGGGGGGCCCATCAAGAGACCCAGTACTTC CASSQDLSGGAHQETQYF
. TRBJ1-4 . TRBV6-4 TGTGCCAGCAGTGAAACGCCAGGAATAGGAGAAAAACTGTTTTTT CASSETPGIGEKLFF
TRBD2 TRBJ2-3 once TRBV6-2/TRBV6-3 TGTGCCAGCAGTTACTCGACGCCAGCGGGGATCACAGATACGCAGTATTTT CASSYSTPAGITDTQYF
TRBD2 TRBJ2-2 . TRBV11-2 TGTGCCAGCAGCTTAATAGCGGGGGGGAACACCGGGGAGCTGTTTTTT CASSLIAGGNTGELFF
TRBD2 TRBJ2-2 . TRBV5-4 TGTGCCAGCAGCCCCCAAAGGCGGGGGGGAACCTCGAACACCGGGGAGCTGTTTTTT CASSPQRRGGTSNTGELFF
. TRBJ1-2 . TRBV28 TGTGCCAGCAGTTTGAAAGGGGGTGGGTATGGCTACACCTTC CASSLKGGGYGYTF
. TRBJ2-7 . TRBV19 TGTGCCAGTAGTATATCTGGGAGCGAGCAGTACTTC CASSISGSEQYF
. TRBJ2-7 . TRBV15 TGTGCCACCAGCAGAGATAGGACATCGACCGTCGTCGAGCAGTACTTC CATSRDRTSTVVEQYF
. TRBJ2-1 . TRBV4-1 TGCGCCAGCAGCGCGGACAGTTACAATGAGCAGTTCTTC CASSADSYNEQFF
TRBD1 TRBJ2-7 few TRBV4-3 TGCGCCAGCAGCCAAGATATGGGGACAGCCAGGGCCTACGAGCAGTACTTC CASSQDMGTARAYEQYF
. TRBJ2-7 . TRBV28 TGTGCCAGCATCCCCCAAGGGCGCAGGGCCTACGAGCAGTACTTC CASIPQGRRAYEQYF
. TRBJ2-2 . TRBV5-6 TGTGCCAGCAGCTTGGTACCCGAGACCGGGGAGCTGTTTTTT CASSLVPETGELFF
TRBD2 TRBJ2-2 once TRBV12-5 TGTGCTAGTGGTCCCCCGAGACTAGCGTACACCGGGGAGCTGTTTTTT CASGPPRLAYTGELFF
. TRBJ1-5 . TRBV30 TGTGCCTGGAGCAAGACAGGTTTTAATCAGCCCCAGCATTTT CAWSKTGFNQPQHF
. TRBJ1-2 . TRBV7-9 TGTGCCAGCAGCTTAAACAGTTTATATGGCTACACCTTC CASSLNSLYGYTF
TRBD2 TRBJ2-7 . TRBV19 TGTGCCAGTAGTCCGGGACTAGCATCGGACGAGCAGTACTTC CASSPGLASDEQYF
. TRBJ1-3 . TRBV5-1 TGCGCCAGCAGTGAGGGCTCTGGAAACACCATATATTTT CASSEGSGNTIYF
TRBD1 TRBJ1-6 . TRBV6-5 TGTGCCAGCAGTTACTCGGGACAGGGCGGTTCACCCCTCCACTTT CASSYSGQGGSPLHF
. TRBJ1-1 . TRBV5-8 TGTGCCAGCAGCACACAGGGGAACACTGAAGCTTTCTTT CASSTQGNTEAFF
. TRBJ1-2 . TRBV5-6 TGTGCCAGCAGCTATGGGGGGGCGCAGGGACATGGCTACACCTTC CASSYGGAQGHGYTF
. TRBJ1-5 . TRBV4-1 TGCGCCAGCAGCCCCAGGGAAAATGGCAATCAGCCCCAGCATTTT CASSPRENGNQPQHF
TRBD1 TRBJ2-5 . TRBV5-6 TGTGCTAGCAGCCCTACAGGGGGCCTAGAGACCCAGTACTTC CASSPTGGLETQYF
TRBD2 TRBJ2-2 . TRBV28 TGTGCCAGCAGTTTTCGACTAGCGGGGAAGAACACCGGGGAGCTGTTTTTT CASSFRLAGKNTGELFF
TRBD1 TRBJ1-2 . TRBV28 TGTGCCAGCAGCCCGAACAGGGGACGGCCCCCCACCTTC CASSPNRGRPPTF
TRBD1 TRBJ2-5 . TRBV9 TGTGCCAGCAGCGCCTTCGTAACGGACGGGACAGAAAACCAGTACTTC CASSAFVTDGTENQYF
. TRBJ1-3 . TRBV5-1 TGCGCCAGCAGCTTGGCTGGGGCCTCTGGAAACACCATATATTTT CASSLAGASGNTIYF
TRBD1 TRBJ1-6 . TRBV18 TGTGCCAGCTCACCGCAATCAGGGGGTGGGAATTCACCCCTCCACTTT CASSPQSGGGNSPLHF
. TRBJ1-5 . TRBV5-1 TGCGCCAGCAGCTTTGCCGGGGTGGGCAATCAGCCCCAGCATTTT CASSFAGVGNQPQHF
TRBD1 TRBJ2-2 . TRBV24-1 TGTGCCACCAGTGATCCCCGACAGGGGATGGGCGGGGAGCTGTTTTTT CATSDPRQGMGGELFF
. TRBJ2-6 . TRBV5-4 TGTGCCAGCAGCTTGGAAAATATGCGCTCTGGGGCCAACGTCCTGACTTTC CASSLENMRSGANVLTF
TRBD1 TRBJ1-2 . TRBV28 TGTGCCAGCAGTCTTCCCAGGGGGCGAGGCTATGGCTACACCTTC CASSLPRGRGYGYTF
. TRBJ2-5 . TRBV10-3 TGTGCCATCAGTGAAGGGGGAGAGACCCAGTACTTC CAISEGGETQYF
. TRBJ1-2 . TRBV4-3 TGCGCCAGCAGCCAAGAGCCGGGGGTGAGCTATGGCTACACCTTC CASSQEPGVSYGYTF
TRBD1 TRBJ1-4 . TRBV28 TGTGCCAGCAGTACAAACCGGGACAGGGCCTCTTTGACTAATGAAAAACTGTTTTTT CASSTNRDRASLTNEKLFF
. TRBJ1-2 . TRBV28 TGTGCCAGCAGTTACCCGACGGGGAACTATGGCTACACCTTC CASSYPTGNYGYTF
. TRBJ1-5 . TRBV19 TGTGCCAGTAAGGGGGGCAATCAGCCCCAGCATTTT CASKGGNQPQHF
TRBD2 TRBJ2-3 . TRBV7-9 TGTGCCAGCAGCGGCCAGACTAGCGGGGGGACAGATACGCAGTATTTT CASSGQTSGGTDTQYF
TRBD1 TRBJ1-1 . TRBV3-1/TRBV3-2 TGTGCCAGCAATCCCGGGACAGGGAACACTGAAGCTTTCTTT CASNPGTGNTEAFF
TRBD2 TRBJ2-7 . TRBV7-9 TGTGCCAGCAGCTTAGTAGGGCGGGAGAGCTACTTC CASSLVGRESYF